One and the same sample provided the 27 T cell receptor beta chains below, sequenced in a study of Tregs in tolerant kidney transplant recipients (dated by TCRdb to between 2017 and 2020). Which antigens these TCRs recognize remains unknown. Libraries were prepared through the immunoSEQ multiplex PCR assay. TCRdb limited this immuneACCESS table to in-frame rearrangements with V and J called. A share of clones is missing; checked studies link under half to unresolved V genes, and the rest is unexplained. Within this sample are more than 4,000 clones, with about 40% of them counted one time only. The biggest ten clones account for roughly 5.4% of the sample. The sequenced sample consisted of CD8+ T cells from blood cultured with allogeneic cells. The receptors derive from a human donor in good health.

By proportion, this clone is medium-sized (0.01 to 0.1%). This chain connects TRBV6-5 to TRBJ1-1; D unresolved. The CDR3 contains 12 residues. The V and J ends lost 6 bases and 8 bases respectively, with 13 bases between them. Germline V gene sequence: CDR1 MNHEY, CDR2 SVGAGI. The CDR3: CASRPRVGEAFF. The CDR3 DNA sequence: TGTGCCAGCAGACCAAGAGTAGGCGAAGCTTTCTTT.

The J gene is TRBJ1-2, the V gene TRBV27; D is ambiguous. Germline V CDR1 and CDR2: MNHEY, SMNVEV (reference sequence). The CDR3 totals 14 residues. Trimming shortened V by 3 bases and J by 4 bases, and 12 bases separated the two germline ends. The DNA for the CDR3 is TGTGCCAGCAGTTTCTACAGCGGGTCCTATGGCTACACCTTC. It encodes CASSFYSGSYGYTF.

Concerning this clone: One junction end disagrees with the germline gene, perhaps due to a read error. This chain links TRBV29-1 with TRBJ1-4; 9 nucleotides align to TRBD1. CDR3 length: 13 amino acids. CDR1 is SQVTM, CDR2 ANQGSEA, per germline. The CDR3 region has the DNA TGCAGCGTTGAGGGGACAGGGTGGAGAAAAACTGTTTTT. Its protein product is CSVEGTGWRKTVF.

This clone is judged medium-sized (0.01 to 0.1%). The V gene is TRBV5-6, the J gene TRBJ2-5, with D perhaps TRBD1 or TRBD2 (5 bases each). The CDR3 contains 11 residues. Germline CDR1 reads SGHDT; CDR2 reads YYEEEE. Trimming took 0 bases from V and 9 from J, leaving 6 bases between them. The CDR3 sequence: CASSLVGAQYF. The CDR3 coding sequence is TGTGCCAGCAGCTTGGTGGGGGCCCAGTACTTC.

The chain combines TRBV9 with TRBJ1-1, with TRBD1 matching over 8 bases. Germline assignment: CDR1 SGDLS and CDR2 YYNGEE. The CDR3 is made up of 16 amino acids. V was clipped by 0 bases and J by 0 bases; unmatched bases: 4. CDR3 DNA sequence: TGTGCCAGCAGCGTAGAGGGACAGGTGATGAACACTGAAGCTTTCTTT. Its protein product is CASSVEGQVMNTEAFF.

This clone was detected only a few times. This chain joins TRBV4-1 and TRBJ2-7; D uncertain. The CDR3 contains 16 residues. V gave up 0 bases and J gave up 4 bases, with 16 bases separating them. CDR1 is MGHRA, CDR2 YSYEKL, per germline. DNA for the CDR3: TGCGCCAGCAGCCAAGATCCCGCGCTTCTTACATACGAGCAGTACTTC. This encodes CASSQDPALLTYEQYF.

As to this clone: This may be a read error: a much more frequent sequence differs by one nucleotide. Because it lacks the conserved phenylalanine or tryptophan at the end, this CDR3 is likely a read error. The gene calls are TRBV4-2 and TRBJ2-7; maybe TRBD1 (6 bases). The V and J ends lost 1 base and 4 bases respectively, with 14 bases between them. CDR3 length: 15 amino acids. Germline V gene sequence: CDR1 LGHNA, CDR2 YNFKEQ. CDR3 protein: CASSQVQGRSYEQYL. Here the CDR3 DNA reads TGTGCCAGCAGCCAAGTGCAGGGGCGATCATACGAGCAGTACCTC.

The gene calls are TRBV27 and TRBJ2-7; maybe TRBD1 (5 bases). The CDR3 consists of 13 residues. With 6 bases removed from V and 5 bases from J, the gap between germline ends came to 14 bases. Germline CDR1 reads MNHEY; CDR2 reads SMNVEV (reference sequence). This CDR3 reads CASRRGLTDEQYF. CDR3 nucleotides: TGTGCCAGCAGAAGGGGTCTTACGGACGAGCAGTACTTC.

The V gene is TRBV7-2, the J gene TRBJ2-2; D is ambiguous. The V gene lost 5 bases and the J gene lost 2 bases, with 18 bases spanning the gap. CDR1 is SGHTA and CDR2 is FQGNSA in the germline V gene. The CDR3 is 17 residues long. CDR3 in DNA: TGTGCCAGCAGCCTCTGGGCGACTTTGCACAACACCGGGGAGCTGTTTTTT. It specifies CASSLWATLHNTGELFF.

The chain's CDR3 is CASSEQGSGNTIYF. CDR3 sequence (DNA): TGTGCCAGCAGCGAACAGGGGAGTGGAAACACCATATATTTT. The rearrangement links TRBV7-4 to TRBJ1-3, with TRBD1 matching 7 bases. Germline V gene sequence: CDR1 SGHVT, CDR2 SQSDAQ. V dropped 5 bases and J dropped 3; count of bases not matched to a gene: 4. The CDR3 consists of 14 residues.

The J gene is TRBJ2-6, the V gene TRBV11-3; D is undetermined. Germline CDR1 is SGHNT and CDR2 is YENEEA. The CDR3 is made up of 15 amino acids. The V and J ends lost 5 bases and 2 bases respectively, with 10 bases between them. The CDR3 DNA follows: TGTGCCAGCAGCCAATCGGGTCCTGGGGCCAACGTCCTGACTTTC. Protein product: CASSQSGPGANVLTF.

The chain joins TRBV19 to TRBJ2-5; D is undetermined. The end of the DNA is better explained by TRBJ2-7, so the J call may be wrong. CDR1 and CDR2 from the germline V gene are LNHDA and SQIVND (reference sequence). The CDR3 runs 12 residues. The CDR3 nucleotides are TGTGCCAGTGCCCGGCGTCCGGCCGAGCAGTACTTC. This sequence encodes CASARRPAEQYF.

J is TRBJ1-1 and V is TRBV7-9; no clear D. Germline CDR1 and CDR2: SEHNR and FQNEAQ (reference sequence). This CDR3 is 12 amino acids long. Trimming shortened V by 6 bases and J by 4 bases, and 9 bases separated the two germline ends. Written as DNA, the CDR3 is TGTGCCAGCAGTTCGGGGTCCACTGAAGCTTTCTTT. Translation gives CASSSGSTEAFF.

The chain carries TRBV4-1 and TRBJ2-7; 9 bases line up with TRBD2. V gave up 4 bases and J gave up 6 bases; unmatched junction bases: 10. This CDR3 has 15 residues. CDR1 and CDR2 (germline): MGHRA, YSYEKL. The CDR3 loop is CASSPRLAERLEQYF. CDR3 DNA: TGCGCCAGCAGCCCCCGACTAGCGGAGAGACTCGAGCAGTACTTC.

By its share, this clone is medium-sized (0.01 to 0.1%). V usage is TRBV2 and J usage is TRBJ1-6; TRBD1 is a possible D gene (6 bases). Per the germline V gene, CDR1 is SNHLY and CDR2 is FYNNEI. Trimming shortened V by 7 bases and J by 10 bases, and 23 bases separated the two germline ends. The CDR3 is 16 amino acids. The CDR3 sequence is CASMASRTAGISPLHF. CDR3 bases: TGTGCCAGCATGGCGTCGAGGACAGCTGGTATCTCACCCCTCCACTTT.

The CDR3 spells CASSPSRGPISGANVLTF. The CDR3 bases are TGTGCCAGCAGCCCTTCCAGGGGACCAATATCTGGGGCCAACGTCCTGACTTTC. The chain uses TRBV7-5 and TRBJ2-6; the table's D call TRBD1 went unverified against the DNA. TRBV7-5 is a pseudogene. The CDR3 extends over 18 amino acids.

About this clone: At one end the junction does not follow the germline gene, possibly because of a read error. V gene TRBV7-9 combines with J gene TRBJ1-1, with 7 bases lining up with TRBD1. The CDR3 totals 14 residues. Per the germline V gene, CDR1 is SEHNR and CDR2 is FQNEAQ (reference sequence). CDR3 sequence reads: CASSQDRAETEAFF. The CDR3 coding sequence is TGCGCCAGCAGCCAAGACAGGGCAGAGACTGAAGCTTTCTTT.

The chain couples TRBV7-6 to TRBJ2-1; a possible D gene is TRBD2 (5 bases). Trimming left V 5 bases short and J 0 bases short, with 14 bases between. The CDR3 covers 16 residues. Germline V lookup: CDR1 SGHVS, CDR2 FNYEAQ. CDR3 nucleotides: TGTGCCAGCAGCCCGGACTCGCCTAGCTCCTACAATGAGCAGTTCTTC. Its protein product is CASSPDSPSSYNEQFF. Combining the CDR3 with reference TRBV7-6 and TRBJ2-1 gives the whole variable domain GAGVSQSPRYKVTKRGQDVALRCDPISGHVSLYWYRQALGQGPEFLTYFNYEAQQDKSGLPNDRFSAERPEGSISTLTIQRTEQRDSAMYRCASSPDSPSSYNEQFFGPGTRLTVL.

As regards this clone: A read error may explain this, as a much larger clone is one base away. This is likely a read error, given that the CDR3 carries no conserved phenylalanine or tryptophan at its end. J is TRBJ2-7 and V is TRBV11-2; D perhaps matches TRBD1 (6 bases). The CDR3 length is 15 residues. V dropped 1 base and J dropped 3 bases, with 13 bases sitting between them. Germline CDR1 reads SGHAT; CDR2 reads FQNNGV. CDR3 residues: CASSLAPRGDYEQYS. DNA of the CDR3: TGTGCCAGCAGCTTAGCGCCCAGGGGTGACTACGAGCAGTACTCC.

By sample fraction, this clone is medium-sized. V and J are TRBV25-1 and TRBJ2-2, with 7 bases aligning to TRBD2. The CDR3 spans 12 residues. Unmatched junction bases numbered 3, after V lost 7 bases and J lost 7 bases. Germline assignment: CDR1 MGHDK and CDR2 SYGVNS. The CDR3 nucleotides are TGTGCCAGCACCTGGGGGGGCGGGGAGCTGTTTTTT. This gives the protein CASTWGGGELFF.

The chain employs TRBV11-2 and TRBJ2-3; D is possibly TRBD1 (5 bases). Trimming took off 3 bases at V and 3 bases at J, with 19 bases between the two ends. Looked up from germline, CDR1 is SGHAT and CDR2 is FQNNGV. The CDR3 length is 17 residues. The CDR3 protein is CASSFPHTGQFTDTQYF. In DNA, the CDR3 is TGTGCCAGCAGCTTCCCTCACACTGGACAATTTACAGATACGCAGTATTTT.

The V call is TRBV9, the J call TRBJ2-5; the D gene is possibly TRBD1 (5 bases). The CDR3 runs to 15 residues. Germline CDR1 SGDLS, CDR2 YYNGEE. V dropped 0 bases and J dropped 10 bases, with 19 bases sitting between them. DNA of the CDR3: TGTGCCAGCAGCGTAGTAGGGCAGGGTCCAGACCGCCAGTACTTC. Residues: CASSVVGQGPDRQYF. The variable domain in full, with the rest retrieved from reference TRBV9 and TRBJ2-5, is DSGVTQTPKHLITATGQRVTLRCSPRSGDLSVYWYQQSLDQGLQFLIQYYNGEERAKGNILERFSAQQFPDLHSELNLSSLELGDSALYFCASSVVGQGPDRQYFGPGTRLLVL.

The V call is TRBV6-4, the J call TRBJ2-5; TRBD1 agrees at 8 bases. The J call may be faulty, since TRBJ2-7 better matches the DNA end. From germline, CDR1 is MRHNA and CDR2 SNTAGT. CDR3 length: 16 amino acids. The CDR3 loop is CAPRDRDRSPGDEQYF. CDR3 DNA: TGTGCCCCCCGAGACCGGGACAGGAGTCCTGGGGACGAGCAGTACTTC.

V gene TRBV5-8 combines with J gene TRBJ1-4; 11 bases map to TRBD1. Germline V gene sequence: CDR1 SGHTS, CDR2 YDEGEE. The trim removed 4 bases at V and 8 bases at J, leaving 7 bases unmatched. The CDR3 runs to 15 residues. The CDR3 protein is CASSLPGQGDEKLFF. DNA of the CDR3: TGTGCCAGCAGCCTACCGGGACAGGGGGACGAAAAACTGTTTTTT.

This clone has only a few counts. This rearrangement joins TRBV6-5 to TRBJ2-2, with D possibly matching TRBD1 (6 bases). Trimming took 9 bases from V and 2 from J, leaving 13 bases between them. The germline CDR1 and CDR2 sequences are MNHEY and SVGAGI. This CDR3 spans 14 amino acids. The CDR3 spells CARNPQGNTGELFF. In nucleotides, the CDR3 is TGTGCCAGAAACCCACAGGGAAACACCGGGGAGCTGTTTTTT.

This CDR3 reads CASSWWSNRKTYGYTF. CDR3 DNA: TGTGCCAGCAGCTGGTGGAGTAACCGAAAGACCTATGGCTACACCTTC. The chain carries TRBV7-7 and TRBJ1-2, with D hard to call. Per the germline V gene, CDR1 is SSHAT and CDR2 is FNYEAQ (reference sequence). V shed 4 bases and J shed 4 bases, with 19 bases lying between them. The CDR3 is made up of 16 amino acids.

This sequence joins TRBV10-3 and TRBJ2-3, with D perhaps assigned TRBD1 or TRBD2 (6 bases each). The CDR3 consists of 18 residues. Germline V gene sequence: CDR1 ENHRY, CDR2 SYGVKD. V was shortened by 4 bases and J by 3 bases, with 23 bases between the two germline ends. The DNA of the CDR3 is TGTGCCATCAGTGCCGCCCTCGGAGGGGGGTTGAGGACAGATACGCAGTATTTT. It translates to CAISAALGGGLRTDTQYF.